This entry describes one T cell receptor beta chain. The antigen remains unidentified. Sequencing was at deep level. Genomic DNA belonging to each subset was distributed in equal measure over several immunoSEQ plates. Repertoires were generated with immunoSEQ multiplex PCR, while TCRdb's copy carries only in-frame clones and drops some. Of under 1,100,000 clones listed, about 76% were seen once; the top ten hold approximately 1.5%. This sample is part of a study of shared clonotypes between healthy human individuals. Germline CDR1 and CDR2: LNHDA and SQIVND (reference sequence). The CDR3 runs to 17 residues. V was clipped by 5 bases and J by 4 bases; unmatched bases: 10. Study results and limitations: Relative to memory subsets, naive subsets generally showed larger estimated richness.

This TCR was sampled from a man aged 18 to 29 in good health. J is TRBJ2-5 and V is TRBV19, with 13 positions matching TRBD2. Sequences were obtained from memory CD4+ T cells sorted from blood. Subset given: CD45RA-negative fraction. The CDR3 reads CASSPGTSGTPGETQYF. CDR3 sequence (DNA): TGTGCCAGTAGTCCCGGGACTAGCGGGACTCCGGGAGAGACCCAGTACTTC.